This T cell receptor (beta chain) appears in the sequencing data of a study of radiotherapy plus CTLA-4 blockade in lung cancer. General study results and limits: Interferon-beta, together with early blood T cell clone dynamics, reportedly best predicted response.

Trimming left V 0 bases short and J 2 bases short, with 7 bases between. This CDR3 contains 14 residues. Germline CDR1 MNHEY, CDR2 SVGAGI. TCRdb's copy holds only in-frame clones and misses some; the assay was immunoSEQ multiplex PCR. The sample has about 48,000 clones; 80% to 90% are singletons. Turning to this clone: Its target is not known.

The study treated chemo-refractory metastatic non-small-cell lung cancer patients with focal radiation plus ipilimumab CTLA-4 blockade. Material: peripheral blood, obtained from a patient treated with radiotherapy plus ipilimumab. The TCR originated in a human donor with non-small cell lung cancer that progressed on radiotherapy plus ipilimumab. Some clones in this sample may be carry-over from other donors' samples. The chain has TRBV6-5 and TRBJ1-2; D remains unclear. Written as DNA, the CDR3 is TGTGCCAGCAGTTACTCGCGCGAAAACTATGGCTACACCTTC. It yields the protein CASSYSRENYGYTF.